The sequence of this T cell receptor (beta chain) was determined in a study of post-analysis software for immune sequencing data. Turning to the study itself: Relapsing-remitting, secondary progressive and progressive-relapsing multiple sclerosis courses were included. Points from the study as a whole: When compared against controls, multiple sclerosis patients showed significantly lower normalized Chao1 diversity. Patients showed TRBV5-6, TRBV5-1 and TRBV20-1 among 4 or 5 TRBV segments more frequent than in controls. Strong co-clustering by F measure was evident for samples that had been prepared in the same batch.

On this clonotype itself: Its antigen is currently unknown. A much larger clone lies a single base off, so this may be a read error.

CDR1 and CDR2 (germline): DFQATT, SNEGSKA (reference sequence). Trimming removed 0 bases at V and 3 bases at J, with 15 bases between. This CDR3 has 15 residues. Carried by the TCR beta cDNA libraries were unique molecular identifiers. Roughly 500,000 cDNA molecules were obtained from approximately 0.91 to 9.4 million T cells. TCRdb re-called the PCR reads through MiXCR, storing one row per CDR3 protein. This table holds under 200,000 distinct CDR3 sequences, around 30% found once. The source of this sequence is a girl between 2 and 17 years old with multiple sclerosis. The material sequenced was blood. V gene TRBV20-1 combines with J gene TRBJ2-7, with D tentatively TRBD2 (5 bases). The CDR3 region has the DNA TGCAGTGCTAGAGATACGAGGGCCCCACTCTACGAGCAGTACTTC. Protein product: CSARDTRAPLYEQYF.